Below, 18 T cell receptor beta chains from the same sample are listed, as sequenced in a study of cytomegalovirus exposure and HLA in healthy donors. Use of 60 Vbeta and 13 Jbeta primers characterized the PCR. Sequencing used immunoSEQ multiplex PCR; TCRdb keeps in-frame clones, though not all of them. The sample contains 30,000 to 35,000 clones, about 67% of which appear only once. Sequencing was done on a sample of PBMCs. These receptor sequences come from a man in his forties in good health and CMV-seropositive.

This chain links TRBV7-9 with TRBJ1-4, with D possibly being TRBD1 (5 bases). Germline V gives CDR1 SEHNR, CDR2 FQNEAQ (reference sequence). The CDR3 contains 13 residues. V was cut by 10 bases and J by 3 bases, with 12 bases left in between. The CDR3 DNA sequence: TGTGCCACCACCGGGGGTCCTAATGAAAAACTGTTTTTT. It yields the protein CATTGGPNEKLFF.

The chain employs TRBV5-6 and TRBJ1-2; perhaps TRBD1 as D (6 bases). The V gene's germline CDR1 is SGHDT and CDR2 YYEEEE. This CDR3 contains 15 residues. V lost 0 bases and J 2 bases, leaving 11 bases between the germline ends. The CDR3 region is CASSLGQVLNYGYTF. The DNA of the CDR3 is TGTGCCAGCAGCTTGGGACAGGTACTGAACTATGGCTACACCTTC. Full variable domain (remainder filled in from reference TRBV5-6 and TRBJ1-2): DAGVTQSPTHLIKTRGQQVTLRCSPKSGHDTVSWYQQALGQGPQFIFQYYEEEERQRGNFPDRFSGHQFPNYSSELNVNALLLGDSALYLCASSLGQVLNYGYTFGSGTRLTVV.

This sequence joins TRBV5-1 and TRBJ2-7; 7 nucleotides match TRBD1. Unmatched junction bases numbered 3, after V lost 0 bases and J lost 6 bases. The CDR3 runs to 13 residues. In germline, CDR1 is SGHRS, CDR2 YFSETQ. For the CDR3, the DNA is TGCGCCAGCAGCTTGGGACAGGGCGGCGAGCAGTACTTC. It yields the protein CASSLGQGGEQYF. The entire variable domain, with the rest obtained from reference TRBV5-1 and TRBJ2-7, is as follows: KAGVTQTPRYLIKTRGQQVTLSCSPISGHRSVSWYQQTPGQGLQFLFEYFSETQRNKGNFPGRFSGRQFSNSRSEMNVSTLELGDSALYLCASSLGQGGEQYFGPGTRLTVT.

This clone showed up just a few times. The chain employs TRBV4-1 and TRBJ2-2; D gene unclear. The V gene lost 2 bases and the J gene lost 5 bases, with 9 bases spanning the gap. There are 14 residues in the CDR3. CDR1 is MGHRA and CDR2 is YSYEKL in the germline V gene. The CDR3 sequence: CASSQPLSTGELFF. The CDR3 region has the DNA TGCGCCAGCAGCCAACCCCTATCTACCGGGGAGCTGTTTTTT.

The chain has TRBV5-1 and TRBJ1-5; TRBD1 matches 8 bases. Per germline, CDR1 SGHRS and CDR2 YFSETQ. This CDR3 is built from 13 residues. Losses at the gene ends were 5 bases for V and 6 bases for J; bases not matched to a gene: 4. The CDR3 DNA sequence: TGCGCCAGCAGGACAGGGGACGGTCAGCCCCAGCATTTT. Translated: CASRTGDGQPQHF.

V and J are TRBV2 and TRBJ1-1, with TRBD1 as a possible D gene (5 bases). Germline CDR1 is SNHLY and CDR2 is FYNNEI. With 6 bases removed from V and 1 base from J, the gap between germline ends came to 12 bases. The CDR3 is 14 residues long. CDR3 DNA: TGTGCCAGCAGGGTTTGGGGGGGGAACACTGAAGCTTTCTTT. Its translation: CASRVWGGNTEAFF.

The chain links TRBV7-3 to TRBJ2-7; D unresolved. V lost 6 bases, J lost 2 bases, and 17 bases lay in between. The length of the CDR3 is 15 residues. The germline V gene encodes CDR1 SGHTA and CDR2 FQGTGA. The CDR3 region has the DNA TGTGCCAGCAGTCCGGGTGGAAGGTTGACCTACGAGCAGTACTTC. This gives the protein CASSPGGRLTYEQYF.

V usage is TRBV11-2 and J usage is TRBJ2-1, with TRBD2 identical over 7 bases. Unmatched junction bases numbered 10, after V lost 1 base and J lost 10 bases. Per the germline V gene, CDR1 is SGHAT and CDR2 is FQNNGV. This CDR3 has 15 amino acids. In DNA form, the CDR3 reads TGTGCCAGCAGCTTAGGGGCTAGCGGAGCTACAGAGCAGTTCTTC. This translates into CASSLGASGATEQFF.

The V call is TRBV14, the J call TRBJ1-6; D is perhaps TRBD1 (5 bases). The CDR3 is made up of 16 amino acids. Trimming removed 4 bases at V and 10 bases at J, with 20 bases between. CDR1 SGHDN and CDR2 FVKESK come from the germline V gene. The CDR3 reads CASSRTPGSKGSPLHF. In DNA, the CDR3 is TGTGCCAGCAGCCGGACGCCAGGGTCAAAAGGATCACCCCTCCACTTT.

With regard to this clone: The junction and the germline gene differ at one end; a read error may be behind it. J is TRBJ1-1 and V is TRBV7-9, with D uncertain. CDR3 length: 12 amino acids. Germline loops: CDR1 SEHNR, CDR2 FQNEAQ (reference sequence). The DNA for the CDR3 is TGTTCCAGCAGCCTGAGTGAATTTGAAGCTTTCTTT. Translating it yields CSSSLSEFEAFF.

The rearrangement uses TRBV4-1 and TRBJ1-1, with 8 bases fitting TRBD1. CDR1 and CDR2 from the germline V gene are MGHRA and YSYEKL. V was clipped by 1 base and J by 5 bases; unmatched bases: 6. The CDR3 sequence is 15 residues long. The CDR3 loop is CASSQGEQGETEAFF. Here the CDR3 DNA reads TGCGCCAGCAGCCAAGGGGAACAGGGGGAGACTGAAGCTTTCTTT.

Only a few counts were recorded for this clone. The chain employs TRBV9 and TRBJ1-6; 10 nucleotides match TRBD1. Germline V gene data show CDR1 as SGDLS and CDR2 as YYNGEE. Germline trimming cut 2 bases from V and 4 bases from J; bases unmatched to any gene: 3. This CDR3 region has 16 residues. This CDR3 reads CASSVRQGAYNSPLHF. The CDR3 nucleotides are TGTGCCAGCAGCGTGAGACAGGGGGCTTATAATTCACCCCTCCACTTT.

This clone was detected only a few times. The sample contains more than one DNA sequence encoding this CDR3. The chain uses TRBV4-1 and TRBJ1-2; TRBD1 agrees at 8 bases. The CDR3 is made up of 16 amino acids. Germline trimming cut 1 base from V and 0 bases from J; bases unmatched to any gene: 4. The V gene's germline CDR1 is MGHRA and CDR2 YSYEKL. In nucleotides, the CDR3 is TGCGCCAGCAGCCAAGTTGGACAGGGAGCTAACTATGGCTACACCTTC. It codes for CASSQVGQGANYGYTF.

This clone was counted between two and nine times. The CDR3 region has the DNA TGTGCCAGCAGTTTTTCAGGGCTGGTGGGCTACGAGCAGTACTTC. This gives the protein CASSFSGLVGYEQYF. V and J are TRBV27 and TRBJ2-7; possibly TRBD1 for D (5 bases). V lost 3 bases and J lost 3, with 15 bases in between. The CDR3 contains 15 residues. CDR1 is MNHEY and CDR2 is SMNVEV in the germline V gene (reference sequence).

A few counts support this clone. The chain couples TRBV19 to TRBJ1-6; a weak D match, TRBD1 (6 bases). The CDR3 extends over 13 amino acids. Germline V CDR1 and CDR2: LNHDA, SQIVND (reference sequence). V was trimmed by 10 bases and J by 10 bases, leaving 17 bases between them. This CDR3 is CATYPGGLSPLHF. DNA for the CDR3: TGTGCCACCTACCCGGGGGGGCTCTCACCCCTCCACTTT.

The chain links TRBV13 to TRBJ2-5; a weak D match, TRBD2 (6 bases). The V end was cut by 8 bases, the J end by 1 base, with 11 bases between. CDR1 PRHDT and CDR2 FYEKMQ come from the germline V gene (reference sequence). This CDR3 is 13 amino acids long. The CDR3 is CASQAGSQETQYF. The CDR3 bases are TGTGCCAGCCAGGCGGGGAGCCAAGAGACCCAGTACTTC. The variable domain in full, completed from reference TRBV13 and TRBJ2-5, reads AAGVIQSPRHLIKEKRETATLKCYPIPRHDTVYWYQQGPGQDPQFLISFYEKMQSDKGSIPDRFSAQQFSDYHSELNMSSLELGDSALYFCASQAGSQETQYFGPGTRLLVL.

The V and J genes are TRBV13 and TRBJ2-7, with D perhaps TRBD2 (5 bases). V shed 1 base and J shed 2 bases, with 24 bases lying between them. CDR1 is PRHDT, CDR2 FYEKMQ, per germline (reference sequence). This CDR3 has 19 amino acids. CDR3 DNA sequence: TGTGCCAGCAGCTTAGAGTTAGTCGTCGGCGACCGACTAACCTACGAGCAGTACTTC. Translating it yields CASSLELVVGDRLTYEQYF.

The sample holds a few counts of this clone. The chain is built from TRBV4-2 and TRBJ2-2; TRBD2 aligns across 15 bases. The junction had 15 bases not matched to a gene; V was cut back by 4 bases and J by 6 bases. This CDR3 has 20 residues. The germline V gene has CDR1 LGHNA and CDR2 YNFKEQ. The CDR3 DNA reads TGTGCCAGCAGCCCATCCGGGACTAGCGGGGGGTACCTCAGGGCCGGGGAGCTGTTTTTT. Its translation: CASSPSGTSGGYLRAGELFF.